The next 32 T cell receptor beta chains were all read from a single sample in a study of blood T cell repertoires in COVID-19. The repertoire was sequenced with immunoSEQ multiplex PCR; TCRdb's copy has only in-frame clones and lacks some. The top ten clones hold roughly 11% of a sample with about 120,000 clones, over 75% of them seen once. What was sequenced was peripheral blood. The receptors stem from a man older than 75 with acute or convalescent COVID-19.

The chain is built from TRBV6-5 and TRBJ2-1; D is undetermined. The CDR3 is 14 residues long. The V gene's germline CDR1 is MNHEY and CDR2 SVGAGI. V was pared by 2 bases and J by 4 bases, with 9 bases between. The CDR3 protein is CASSYGQIYNEQFF. For the CDR3, the DNA is TGTGCCAGCAGTTACGGTCAGATTTACAATGAGCAGTTCTTC.

The chain employs TRBV7-8 and TRBJ2-7; D possibly corresponds to TRBD2 (6 bases). Trimming removed 5 bases at V and 2 bases at J, with 13 bases between. This CDR3 has 14 amino acids. Germline V gene lookup returns CDR1 SGHVS and CDR2 FQNEAQ. CDR3 in DNA: TGTGCCAGCAGCCTAAGGGACTTCGCCTACGAGCAGTACTTC. Translation gives CASSLRDFAYEQYF.

V usage is TRBV5-1 and J usage is TRBJ1-2; D possibly corresponds to TRBD1 (5 bases). The V end lost 4 bases, the J end lost 5 bases, and 9 bases lay between the germline ends. The length of the CDR3 is 12 residues. CDR1 is SGHRS, CDR2 YFSETQ, per germline. CDR3 bases: TGCGCCAGCAGCGCGACAGAATATGGCTACACCTTC. This sequence encodes CASSATEYGYTF.

The chain's CDR3 is CASSPDRGNQPQHF. The CDR3 region has the DNA TGTGCCAGCAGCCCGGACAGGGGAAATCAGCCCCAGCATTTT. V gene TRBV5-8 combines with J gene TRBJ1-5; 9 nucleotides agree with TRBD1. This CDR3 is 14 amino acids long. Germline assignment: CDR1 SGHTS and CDR2 YDEGEE. Trimming cost V 4 bases and J 4 bases; bases outside gene matches: 3.

The chain employs TRBV19 and TRBJ1-2; 8 bases map to TRBD1. The V gene end was trimmed by 5 bases and the J gene end by 7 bases; junction bases not matched to a gene: 9. This CDR3 has 14 residues. Germline loops: CDR1 LNHDA, CDR2 SQIVND (reference sequence). The chain's CDR3 is CASSVTGGLRGYTF. CDR3 coding DNA: TGTGCCAGTAGTGTCACAGGGGGTCTACGTGGCTACACCTTC.

The chain combines TRBV24-1 with TRBJ2-2, with D possibly matching TRBD2 (5 bases). The CDR3 extends over 13 amino acids. Germline assignment: CDR1 KGHDR and CDR2 SFDVKD. The germline V and J ends were trimmed by 7 bases and 4 bases, with 9 bases remaining between them. The CDR3 DNA sequence: TGTGCCACCAGAGGAGCGGCCACCGGGGAGCTGTTTTTT. Its translation is CATRGAATGELFF.

The chain employs TRBV12-3 or TRBV12-4 and TRBJ2-7, with 8 nucleotides matching TRBD1. The V and J ends lost 6 bases and 6 bases, in that order; junction bases with no gene match: 1. The CDR3 totals 11 residues. The CDR3 loop is CASRTGVEQYF. DNA of the CDR3: TGTGCCAGCAGGACAGGGGTCGAGCAGTACTTC.

The V and J genes are TRBV27 and TRBJ1-3, with D maybe TRBD1 (6 bases). Trimming took 8 bases from V and 4 from J, leaving 18 bases between them. Germline V CDR1 and CDR2: MNHEY, SMNVEV (reference sequence). The CDR3 contains 15 residues. The CDR3 protein is CASGKWDISGNTIYF. The CDR3 region has the DNA TGTGCCAGCGGAAAGTGGGACATCTCAGGAAACACCATATATTTT.

The chain recombines TRBV7-3 with TRBJ2-3; TRBD2 is a possible D gene (7 bases). The V end lost 2 bases, the J end lost 0 bases, and 24 bases lay between the germline ends. The CDR3 is made up of 20 amino acids. From germline, CDR1 is SGHTA and CDR2 FQGTGA. CDR3 protein: CASSLQVRAAGASSTDTQYF. As DNA, the CDR3 is TGTGCCAGCAGCTTACAAGTCAGGGCGGCGGGGGCTTCTAGCACAGATACGCAGTATTTT.

The genes are TRBV18 and TRBJ2-7, with 9 bases identical to TRBD2. From germline, CDR1 is KGHSH and CDR2 LQKENI. The V and J ends lost 2 bases and 5 bases, in that order; junction bases with no gene match: 10. This CDR3 contains 16 residues. Here the CDR3 DNA reads TGTGCCAGCTCACCATGGGGTAGCGGGAGTTTGGACGAGCAGTACTTC. Residues: CASSPWGSGSLDEQYF.

This chain joins TRBV7-9 and TRBJ1-1; D unresolved. V lost 5 bases to trimming and J lost 3 bases, with 10 bases between them. The CDR3 covers 13 residues. Germline V gene lookup returns CDR1 SEHNR and CDR2 FQNEAQ (reference sequence). The CDR3 coding sequence is TGTGCCAGCAGCGAAACGGGGTACACTGAAGCTTTCTTT. This sequence encodes CASSETGYTEAFF.

This rearrangement joins TRBV29-1 to TRBJ2-7, with a tentative D call TRBD2 (7 bases). CDR3 length: 13 amino acids. Germline loops: CDR1 SQVTM, CDR2 ANQGSEA. With 3 bases removed from V and 6 bases from J, the gap between germline ends came to 15 bases. CDR3 in DNA: TGCAGCGTTGATTCCCGGAGGGGGGGCGAGCAGTACTTC. This gives the protein CSVDSRRGGEQYF.

The chain joins TRBV4-3 to TRBJ2-2; D remains unclear. V lost 1 base and J lost 1, with 7 bases in between. CDR1 LGHNA and CDR2 YSLEER come from the germline V gene. The CDR3 loop spans 15 amino acids. The CDR3 coding sequence is TGCGCCAGCAGCCAAGTATTCGGGAACACCGGGGAGCTGTTTTTT. Translation: CASSQVFGNTGELFF.

The chain carries TRBV4-2 and TRBJ2-5; the match to TRBD1 covers 9 bases. The V segment lost 4 bases and the J segment 5 bases; nucleotides outside the gene matches: 14. This CDR3 region has 17 residues. CDR1 is LGHNA and CDR2 is YNFKEQ in the germline V gene. CDR3: CASSRSANTGGEETQYF. In DNA, the CDR3 is TGTGCCAGCAGCCGAAGTGCCAACACAGGGGGCGAGGAGACCCAGTACTTC.

The V gene is TRBV5-6, the J gene TRBJ1-6; 8 nucleotides match TRBD1. The CDR3 consists of 15 residues. Germline V gene data show CDR1 as SGHDT and CDR2 as YYEEEE. Germline trimming cut 4 bases from V and 7 bases from J; bases unmatched to any gene: 7. Here the CDR3 DNA reads TGTGCCAGCAGCCAGGACAGGGTGGGGAATTCACCCCTCCACTTT. Translated: CASSQDRVGNSPLHF.

This chain links TRBV19 with TRBJ1-6; TRBD1 might be the D (6 bases). This CDR3 comprises 14 residues. Germline V gene sequence: CDR1 LNHDA, CDR2 SQIVND (reference sequence). Trimming removed 7 bases from V and 5 bases from J, with 12 bases in between. In nucleotides, the CDR3 is TGTGCCAGTAAGGAAGGGGGAGATAATTCACCCCTCCACTTT. Protein product: CASKEGGDNSPLHF.

This clone was observed a single time. CDR3 DNA: TGTGCCAGCAGCTCACGGACGGACTATTCACCCCTCCACTTT. This encodes CASSSRTDYSPLHF. The rearrangement uses TRBV7-9 and TRBJ1-6; D not certain. Germline V gene lookup returns CDR1 SEHNR and CDR2 FQNEAQ (reference sequence). CDR3 length: 14 residues. Trimming removed 4 bases from V and 8 bases from J, with 12 bases in between.

J is TRBJ1-1 and V is TRBV19; TRBD1 matches 8 bases. The trim removed 1 base at V and 4 bases at J, leaving 5 bases unmatched. The germline V gene encodes CDR1 LNHDA and CDR2 SQIVND (reference sequence). The CDR3 is 15 amino acids. CDR3 sequence reads: CASSIGGTGGTEAFF. The CDR3 nucleotides are TGTGCCAGTAGTATAGGCGGAACAGGGGGCACTGAAGCTTTCTTT.

The chain carries TRBV5-4 and TRBJ1-2; D possibly corresponds to TRBD1 (6 bases). CDR3 length: 13 amino acids. Trimming pared 1 base from V and 8 bases from J, leaving 12 bases between. Germline CDR1 reads SGHNT; CDR2 reads YYREEE (reference sequence). The CDR3: CASSLPGAGGYTF. The CDR3 DNA reads as TGTGCCAGCAGCTTGCCAGGGGCCGGAGGCTACACCTTC.

The rearrangement joins TRBV10-1 to TRBJ1-5; TRBD1 aligns across 7 bases. CDR1 and CDR2 (germline): WNHNN, SYGVQD (reference sequence). The J segment lost 3 bases and the V segment lost 6 bases, leaving 5 bases of the junction unmatched. The CDR3 runs 14 residues. Here the CDR3 DNA reads TGCGCCAGCAGCCCTGGACAGGCCAATCAGCCCCAGCATTTT. The encoded protein is CASSPGQANQPQHF.

The chain joins TRBV7-8 to TRBJ1-4; TRBD1 aligns across 9 bases. V dropped 5 bases and J dropped 5; count of bases not matched to a gene: 3. This CDR3 comprises 14 residues. Germline V CDR1 and CDR2: SGHVS, FQNEAQ. The CDR3 nucleotides are TGTGCCAGCAGCCCGGGGACAGGGAATGAAAAACTGTTTTTT. Amino acid sequence: CASSPGTGNEKLFF.

The chain combines TRBV6-5 with TRBJ1-5, with 9 bases identical to TRBD1. Germline-derived CDR1 and CDR2 are MNHEY and SVGAGI. The CDR3 runs to 15 residues. V dropped 4 bases and J dropped 7; count of bases not matched to a gene: 8. CDR3 nucleotide sequence: TGTGCCAGCAGTTCCAAACAGGGGGCTCGGCAGCCCCAGCATTTT. Encoded protein: CASSSKQGARQPQHF.

In this sample, this clone turned up once. The chain combines TRBV7-8 with TRBJ1-2, with 7 bases lining up with TRBD1. CDR3 length: 14 residues. Germline values: CDR1 SGHVS, CDR2 FQNEAQ. With 2 bases clipped from V and 6 bases from J, the junction kept 6 bases outside the gene matches. In DNA, the CDR3 is TGTGCCAGCAGCTTAAGGACAGGTTTGGATGGCTACACCTTC. Protein: CASSLRTGLDGYTF.

J is TRBJ1-2 and V is TRBV5-4; a weak D match, TRBD1 (6 bases). The ends were cut back, 0 bases at V and 6 bases at J, with 15 bases in the middle. This CDR3 is 15 amino acids long. Looked up from germline, CDR1 is SGHNT and CDR2 is YYREEE (reference sequence). Written as DNA, the CDR3 is TGTGCCAGCAGCTTGGGATTGTCAGGGGTGAATGGCTACACCTTC. This codes for CASSLGLSGVNGYTF.

The V call is TRBV7-2, the J call TRBJ1-1; TRBD1 aligns across 9 bases. Germline-derived CDR1 and CDR2 are SGHTA and FQGNSA. V shed 5 bases, J shed 4 bases, and the junction held 8 bases outside the gene matches. The CDR3 runs 15 residues. CDR3 protein: CASSLTGGMGTEAFF. In nucleotides, the CDR3 is TGTGCCAGCAGCCTAACAGGGGGCATGGGCACTGAAGCTTTCTTT.

The chain joins TRBV7-2 to TRBJ1-1; D gene unclear. Germline assignment: CDR1 SGHTA and CDR2 FQGNSA. The V end lost 5 bases, the J end lost 5 bases, and 18 bases lay between the germline ends. The CDR3 is 15 residues long. This CDR3 is CASSPRGGLGTEAFF. CDR3 in DNA: TGTGCCAGCAGCCCTCGCGGAGGGTTAGGAACTGAAGCTTTCTTT.

The chain combines TRBV4-2 with TRBJ2-5; 7 nucleotides align to TRBD2. The germline CDR1 and CDR2 sequences are LGHNA and YNFKEQ. V lost 0 bases to trimming and J lost 5 bases; unmatched junction nucleotides: 9. The CDR3 consists of 16 residues. CDR3 loop: CASSQDPASGGETQYF. In DNA form, the CDR3 reads TGTGCCAGCAGCCAAGATCCGGCTAGCGGAGGGGAGACCCAGTACTTC.

This rearrangement joins TRBV19 to TRBJ1-1; 8 bases agree with TRBD1. The germline CDR1 and CDR2 sequences are LNHDA and SQIVND (reference sequence). Germline trimming cut 5 bases from V and 5 bases from J; bases unmatched to any gene: 7. CDR3 length equals 14 residues. CDR3 nucleotide sequence: TGTGCCAGTAGTGAAACAGGGGGTGGAACTGAAGCTTTCTTT. Translated, it gives CASSETGGGTEAFF.

The chain recombines TRBV2 with TRBJ2-7; 12 nucleotides line up with TRBD2. Germline values: CDR1 SNHLY, CDR2 FYNNEI. V shed 6 bases and J 6 bases; nucleotides not matched to a gene: 12. The CDR3 totals 16 residues. The CDR3 region is CASSPRLAGEMGEQYF. CDR3 sequence (DNA): TGTGCCAGCAGCCCCCGACTAGCGGGAGAGATGGGCGAGCAGTACTTC. Using reference TRBV2 and TRBJ2-7 for the parts outside the CDR3, the full variable domain is EPEVTQTPSHQVTQMGQEVILRCVPISNHLYFYWYRQILGQKVEFLVSFYNNEISEKSEIFDDQFSVERPDGSNFTLKIRSTKLEDSAMYFCASSPRLAGEMGEQYFGPGTRLTVT.

The chain carries TRBV7-6 and TRBJ1-1; 10 nucleotides agree with TRBD1. J was trimmed by 5 bases and V by 4 bases; bases with no gene match: 4. Germline V CDR1 and CDR2: SGHVS, FNYEAQ. The CDR3 runs 14 residues. The CDR3, as DNA: TGTGCCAGCAGCTCAGGGACAGGGGTGACTGAAGCTTTCTTT. Protein: CASSSGTGVTEAFF.

The rearrangement links TRBV5-1 to TRBJ1-5; D is undetermined. CDR3 size: 14 residues. The germline V gene encodes CDR1 SGHRS and CDR2 YFSETQ. V lost 0 bases to trimming and J lost 7 bases, with 11 bases between them. The CDR3 coding sequence is TGCGCCAGCAGCTTGGCCGCGGTAAAGCAGCCCCAGCATTTT. Its protein product is CASSLAAVKQPQHF.

The chain employs TRBV18 and TRBJ1-4; maybe TRBD1 (6 bases). CDR1 is KGHSH and CDR2 is LQKENI in the germline V gene. The V gene lost 3 bases and the J gene lost 4 bases, with 15 bases spanning the gap. The CDR3 is made up of 16 amino acids. As DNA, the CDR3 is TGTGCCAGCTCACCGGATACAGGGCGGGTTAATGAAAAACTGTTTTTT. This translates into CASSPDTGRVNEKLFF.